This TCR beta chain was recorded in a study of T-cell reconstitution after alpha-beta-depleted transplantation in children. This clonotype was counted only a few times. Its antigen is still unknown. Study-wide results and caveats: Hyperexpanded clones declined; after one year, newly produced T cells mostly supplied diversity.

Using unique molecular identifiers, the investigators prepared the TCRbeta library. TCRdb itself ran the PCR reads through MiXCR, one entry per CDR3 protein. The table lists approximately 85,000 distinct CDR3 sequences, 13% to 15% of them singletons, with about 26% in the top ten. The sequence was collected from a male patient aged 2 to 10 who had a stem cell transplant for acute lymphoblastic leukemia, so the T cells may come from the graft donor. The source was PBMCs, mostly from graft donor cells, collected 180 days after TCRalphabeta/CD19-depleted stem cell transplant.

This CDR3 reads CASSPTSGSTDEQFF. DNA for the CDR3: TGTGCCAGCAGCCCCACTAGCGGGAGTACCGATGAGCAGTTCTTC. V gene TRBV6-1 combines with J gene TRBJ2-1, with 11 bases matching TRBD2. Germline CDR1 is MNHNS and CDR2 is SASEGT. After removal of 6 bases from V and 8 bases from J, the junction contained 9 bases not matched to a gene. CDR3 length equals 15 residues.